The clone carrying this TCR beta chain has only a few counts. The method was immunoSEQ multiplex PCR; TCRdb's version includes in-frame clones alone and lacks a portion of them. The sample holds roughly 40,000 clones, 86% seen once. This specimen belongs to a study of blood T cell repertoires in COVID-19. The wider study: The analysed material was cDNA or gDNA that came from T cells, B-cell-depleted T cells, or PBMCs.

V dropped 4 bases and J dropped 0 bases, with 9 bases sitting between them. CDR1 is SGHAT and CDR2 is FQNNGV in the germline V gene. There are 14 residues in the CDR3. The V call is TRBV11-2, the J call TRBJ1-1, with D perhaps matching TRBD1 (5 bases). The sequence came from a man aged 65 to 85 with acute or convalescent COVID-19. Sample: peripheral blood. CDR3 protein: CASSSGIMNTEAFF. CDR3 coding DNA: TGTGCCAGCAGCTCAGGGATAATGAACACTGAAGCTTTCTTT.